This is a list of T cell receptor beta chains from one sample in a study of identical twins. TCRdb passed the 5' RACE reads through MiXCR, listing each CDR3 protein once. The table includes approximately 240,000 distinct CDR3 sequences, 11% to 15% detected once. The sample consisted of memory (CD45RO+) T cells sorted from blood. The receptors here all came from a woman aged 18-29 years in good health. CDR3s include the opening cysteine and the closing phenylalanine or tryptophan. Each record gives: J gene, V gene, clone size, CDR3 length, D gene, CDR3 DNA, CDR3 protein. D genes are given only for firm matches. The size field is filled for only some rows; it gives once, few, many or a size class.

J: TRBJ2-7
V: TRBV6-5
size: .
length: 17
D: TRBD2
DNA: TGTGCCAGCAGTTACAGGGGAACTAGCGGGACTACCTACGAGCAGTACTTC
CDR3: CASSYRGTSGTTYEQYF

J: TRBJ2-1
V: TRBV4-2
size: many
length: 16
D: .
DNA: TGTGCCAGCAGCCAAGAAACTAGGGGGGGCTACAATGAGCAGTTCTTC
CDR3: CASSQETRGGYNEQFF

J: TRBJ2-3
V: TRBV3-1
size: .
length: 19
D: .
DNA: TGTGCCTCCACCAAGGGGCTAGCGACTACCTCAATTAGCACAGATACGCAGTATTTT
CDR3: CASTKGLATTSISTDTQYF

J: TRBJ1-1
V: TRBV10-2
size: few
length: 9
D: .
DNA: TGCGCCAGCGGGACGGAAGCTTTCTTT
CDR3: CASGTEAFF

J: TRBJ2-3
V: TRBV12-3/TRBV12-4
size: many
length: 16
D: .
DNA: TGTGCCAGCAGTCCCCTTTTGGCGGGGTTAGGAGATACGCAGTATTTT
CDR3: CASSPLLAGLGDTQYF

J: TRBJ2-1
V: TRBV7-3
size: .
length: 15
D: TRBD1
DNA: TGTGCCAGCAGCTTAAATCGCGACAGGGGCAATGAGCAGTTCTTC
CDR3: CASSLNRDRGNEQFF

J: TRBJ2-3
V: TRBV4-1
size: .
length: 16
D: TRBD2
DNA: TGCGCCAGCAGCCAAGTGACTAGCGGGGGCACAGATACGCAGTATTTT
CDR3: CASSQVTSGGTDTQYF

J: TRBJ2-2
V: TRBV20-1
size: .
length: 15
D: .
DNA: TGCAGTGCTAGAGATCTTACCCAGGGTGGCGGGGAGCTGTTTTTT
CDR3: CSARDLTQGGGELFF

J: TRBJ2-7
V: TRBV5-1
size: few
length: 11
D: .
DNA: TGCGCCCCAGCCTCTCCCTACGAGCAGTACTTC
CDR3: CAPASPYEQYF

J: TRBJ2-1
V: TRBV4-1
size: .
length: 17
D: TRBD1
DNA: TGCGCCAGCAGCCAAGATCGGGGGACAGGGGGCTTCACTGAGCAGTTCTTC
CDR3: CASSQDRGTGGFTEQFF

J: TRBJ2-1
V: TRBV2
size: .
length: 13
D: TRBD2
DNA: TGTGCCAGCGGGCTAGCGGGAAGCTTGGGGCAGTTCTTC
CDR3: CASGLAGSLGQFF

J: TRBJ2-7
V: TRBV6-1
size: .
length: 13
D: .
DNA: TGTGCCAGCAGTGCTGCGAGGGGCCACGAGCAGTACTTC
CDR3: CASSAARGHEQYF

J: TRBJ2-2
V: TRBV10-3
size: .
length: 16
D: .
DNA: TGTGCCATCAGTGAGTCGGGAGGGGGCTATTCCGGGGAGCTGTTTTTT
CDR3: CAISESGGGYSGELFF

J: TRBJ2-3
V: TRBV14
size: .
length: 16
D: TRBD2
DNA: TGTGCCAGCAGCCCAGGGGGGACTAGCGGCACAGATACGCAGTATTTT
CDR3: CASSPGGTSGTDTQYF

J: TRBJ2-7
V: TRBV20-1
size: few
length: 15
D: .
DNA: TGCAGTGCTAGAGATCTTCGCGGCAACCGGGTCGAGCAGTACTTC
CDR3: CSARDLRGNRVEQYF

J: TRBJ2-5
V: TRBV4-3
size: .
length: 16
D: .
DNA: TGCGCCAGCAGCCAAGATAGAGCTGCCCGCGGAGAGACCCAGTACTTC
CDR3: CASSQDRAARGETQYF

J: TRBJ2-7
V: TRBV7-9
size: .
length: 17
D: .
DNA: TGTGCCAGCAGCTTACTGGGGGCCCGCCGGGTATCTTACGAGCAGTACTTC
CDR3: CASSLLGARRVSYEQYF